This T cell receptor beta chain is from a study of control samples from healthy donors and cancer patients. TCRdb's table, derived via immunoSEQ multiplex PCR, lists solely in-frame clones and lacks some. The sample has 95,000 to 150,000 clones; 91% are singletons. The CDR3 is made up of 15 amino acids. Trimming shortened V by 3 bases and J by 4 bases, and 15 bases separated the two germline ends. Germline CDR1 and CDR2: LNHNV and YYDKDF (reference sequence). The chain has TRBV15 and TRBJ1-2; tentatively, D is TRBD1 (6 bases). The TCR originated in a woman aged 18-35 years in good health. The sample comprised blood. The CDR3 nucleotides read TGTGCCACCAGCAGCTACAGGGCTCCTTCCTATGGCTACACCTTC. The encoded protein is CATSSYRAPSYGYTF.